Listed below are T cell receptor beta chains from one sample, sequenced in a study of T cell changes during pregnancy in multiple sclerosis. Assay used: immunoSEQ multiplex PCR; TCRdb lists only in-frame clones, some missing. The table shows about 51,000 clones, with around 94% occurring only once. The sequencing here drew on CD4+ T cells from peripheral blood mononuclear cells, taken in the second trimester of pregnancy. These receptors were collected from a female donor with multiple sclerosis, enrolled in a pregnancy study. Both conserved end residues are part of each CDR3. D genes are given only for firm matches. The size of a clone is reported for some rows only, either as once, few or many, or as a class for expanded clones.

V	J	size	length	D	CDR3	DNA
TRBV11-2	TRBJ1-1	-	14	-	CASSLVTGYAEAFF	TGTGCCAGCAGCTTAGTCACAGGGTACGCTGAAGCTTTCTTT
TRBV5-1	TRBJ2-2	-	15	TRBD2	CASSFLAADTGELFF	TGCGCCAGCAGCTTTCTAGCGGCGGACACCGGGGAGCTGTTTTTT
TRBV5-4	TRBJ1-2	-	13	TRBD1	CASSFEPGGGYTF	TGTGCCAGCAGCTTCGAGCCAGGGGGTGGCTACACCTTC
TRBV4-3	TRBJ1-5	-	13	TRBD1	CASSARTGEPQHF	TGCGCCAGCAGCGCCCGGACAGGGGAGCCCCAGCATTTT
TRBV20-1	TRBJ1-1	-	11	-	CSARVITGAFF	TGCAGTGCTAGAGTGATTACAGGAGCTTTCTTT
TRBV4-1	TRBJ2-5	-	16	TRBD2	CASSTSGGLGQETQYF	TGCGCCAGCAGCACATCGGGGGGGCTGGGCCAAGAGACCCAGTACTTC
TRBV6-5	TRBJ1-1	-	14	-	CASSKHAQRGEAFF	TGTGCCAGCAGTAAACACGCTCAGCGGGGTGAAGCTTTCTTT
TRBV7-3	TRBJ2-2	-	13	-	CASSAHGTGELFF	TGTGCCAGCAGCGCCCACGGCACCGGGGAGCTGTTTTTT
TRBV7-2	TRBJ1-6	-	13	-	CASSFGGHSPLHF	TGTGCCAGCAGCTTCGGGGGGCATTCACCCCTCCACTTT
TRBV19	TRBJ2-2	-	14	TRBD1	CASTGTGVIGELFF	TGTGCCAGTACCGGGACAGGGGTTATCGGGGAGCTGTTTTTT
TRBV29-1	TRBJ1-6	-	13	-	CSVGAGGNSPLHF	TGCAGCGTTGGGGCGGGGGGAAATTCACCCCTCCACTTT
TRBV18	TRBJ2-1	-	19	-	CASSPLSLGGTVANNEQFF	TGTGCCAGCTCACCACTTAGCTTAGGGGGTACAGTCGCGAACAATGAGCAGTTCTTC
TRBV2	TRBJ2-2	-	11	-	CASSAVRELFF	TGTGCCAGCAGTGCAGTCCGGGAGCTGTTTTTT
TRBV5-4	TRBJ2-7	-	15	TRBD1	CASSPAGTGSYEQYF	TGTGCCAGCAGCCCCGCCGGGACAGGGTCCTACGAGCAGTACTTC
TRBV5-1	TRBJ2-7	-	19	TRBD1	CASRSEATGWYPSSYEQYF	TGCGCCAGCAGAAGTGAGGCGACAGGGTGGTATCCCTCCTCCTACGAGCAGTACTTC
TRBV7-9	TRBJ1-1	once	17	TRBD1	CASSPDRRLGSDTEAFF	TGTGCCAGCAGTCCGGACAGGCGATTGGGATCGGACACTGAAGCTTTCTTT
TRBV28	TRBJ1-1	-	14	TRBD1	CASSLSGGSTEAFF	TGTGCCAGCAGTCTTTCAGGGGGCTCCACTGAAGCTTTCTTT
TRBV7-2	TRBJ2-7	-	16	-	CASSLEGQQGSYEQYF	TGTGCCAGCAGCTTAGAGGGACAACAGGGCTCCTACGAGCAGTACTTC
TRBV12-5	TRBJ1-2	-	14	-	CASGLSEENYGYTF	TGTGCTAGTGGTTTGTCAGAGGAAAACTATGGCTACACCTTC
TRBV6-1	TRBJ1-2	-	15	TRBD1	CASSATSGTDYGYTF	TGTGCCAGCAGTGCTACTTCCGGGACAGACTATGGCTACACCTTC
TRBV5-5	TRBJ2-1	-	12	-	CASSLNRERQFF	TGTGCCAGCAGCTTAAACAGGGAACGGCAGTTCTTC
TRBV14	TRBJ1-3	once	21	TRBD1	CASSQRGLRDRDVDSGNTIYF	TGTGCCAGCAGCCAACGGGGCCTCCGGGACAGGGATGTGGACTCTGGAAACACCATATATTTT
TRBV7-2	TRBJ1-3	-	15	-	CASTRDKSSGNTIYF	TGTGCCAGCACCCGGGACAAGAGCTCTGGAAACACCATATATTTT
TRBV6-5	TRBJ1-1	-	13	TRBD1	CASSPQGNGEAFF	TGTGCCAGCAGTCCACAGGGGAATGGTGAAGCTTTCTTT
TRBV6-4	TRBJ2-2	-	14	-	CASRNREGTGELFF	TGTGCCAGCAGAAACAGGGAGGGAACCGGGGAGCTGTTTTTT
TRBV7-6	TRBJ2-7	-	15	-	CASSLDRGAPYEQYF	TGTGCCAGCAGCTTAGACCGGGGGGCCCCGTACGAGCAGTACTTC
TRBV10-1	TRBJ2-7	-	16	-	CASRRTRPYRVPEQYF	TGCGCCAGCAGGCGAACACGACCTTACAGGGTGCCCGAGCAGTACTTC
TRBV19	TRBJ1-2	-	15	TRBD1	CASSIQGQKNYGYTF	TGTGCCAGTAGTATACAGGGACAGAAAAACTATGGCTACACCTTC
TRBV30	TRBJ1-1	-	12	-	CAWSRGGTEAFF	TGTGCCTGGAGCCGGGGGGGCACTGAAGCTTTCTTT
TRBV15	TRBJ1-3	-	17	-	CATSRDLAGSSGNTIYF	TGTGCCACCAGCAGAGATCTTGCCGGGAGCTCTGGAAACACCATATATTTT
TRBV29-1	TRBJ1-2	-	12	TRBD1	CSGGQGARGYTF	TGCAGCGGCGGACAGGGGGCGAGGGGCTACACCTTC
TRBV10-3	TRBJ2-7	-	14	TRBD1	CAISLTGSSYEQYF	TGTGCCATCAGTTTGACAGGGAGTTCCTACGAGCAGTACTTC
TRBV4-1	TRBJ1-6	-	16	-	CASSLRSPGYNSPLHF	TGCGCCAGCAGCCTACGATCCCCGGGCTATAATTCACCCCTCCACTTT
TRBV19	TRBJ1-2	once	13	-	CASSRAIDYGYTF	TGTGCCAGTAGTAGAGCAATAGACTATGGCTACACCTTC
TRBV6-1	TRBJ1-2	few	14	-	CASTLDSSGYGYTF	TGTGCCAGCACCCTAGACAGCTCTGGCTATGGCTACACCTTC
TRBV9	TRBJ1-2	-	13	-	CASSGGESYGYTF	TGTGCCAGCAGTGGAGGGGAAAGCTATGGCTACACCTTC
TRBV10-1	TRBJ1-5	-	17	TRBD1	CASSEVGTGYSNQPQHF	TGCGCCAGCAGTGAGGTCGGGACAGGGTATAGCAATCAGCCCCAGCATTTT
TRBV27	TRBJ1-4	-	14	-	CASSPAGRGEKLFF	TGTGCCAGCAGTCCAGCGGGTAGGGGCGAAAAACTGTTTTTT
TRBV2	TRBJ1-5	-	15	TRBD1	CASTTGQGVYQPQHF	TGTGCCAGCACTACAGGACAGGGGGTTTATCAGCCCCAGCATTTT
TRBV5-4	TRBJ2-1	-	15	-	CASSLGGPPTNEQFF	TGTGCCAGCAGCTTGGGGGGGCCACCTACCAATGAGCAGTTCTTC
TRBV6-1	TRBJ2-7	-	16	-	CASSEALETSSYEQYF	TGTGCCAGCAGTGAAGCGTTGGAGACGAGCTCCTACGAGCAGTACTTC
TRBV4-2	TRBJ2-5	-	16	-	CASSQDGGRGEETQYF	TGTGCCAGCAGCCAAGATGGGGGCAGGGGCGAAGAGACCCAGTACTTC
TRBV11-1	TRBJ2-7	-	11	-	CASSEGGTEYF	TGTGCCAGCAGCGAAGGCGGGACCGAGTACTTC
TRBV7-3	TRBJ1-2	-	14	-	CASSRGGGNYGYTF	TGTGCCAGCAGTAGAGGCGGAGGTAACTATGGCTACACCTTC